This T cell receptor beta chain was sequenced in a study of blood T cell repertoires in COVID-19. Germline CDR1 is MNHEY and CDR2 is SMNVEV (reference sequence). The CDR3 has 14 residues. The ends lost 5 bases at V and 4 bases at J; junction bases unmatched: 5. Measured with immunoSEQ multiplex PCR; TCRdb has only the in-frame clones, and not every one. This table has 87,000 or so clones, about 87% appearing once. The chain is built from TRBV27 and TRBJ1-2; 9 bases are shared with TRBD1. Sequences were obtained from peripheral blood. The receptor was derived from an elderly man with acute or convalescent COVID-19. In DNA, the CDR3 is TGTGCCAGCAGTCCGGGACAGGGTGTCTATGGCTACACCTTC. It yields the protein CASSPGQGVYGYTF.